These T cell receptor beta chains were read from a single sample in a study of OX40 agonist ivuxolimab in advanced cancers. This table comes from immunoSEQ multiplex PCR, and its TCRdb copy is limited to in-frame clones, with some not included. Of approximately 74,000 clones listed, around nine tenths are singletons. Sequencing was performed on CD4+ or CD8+ T cells sorted from blood, taken in a trial of the OX40 agonist ivuxolimab. The receptor set was obtained from an adult with an advanced solid tumor such as melanoma, head and neck, liver or kidney cancer. Each CDR3 is given with its conserved first and last residue. The D gene is left open where the match is weak. Size tells how often a clone was seen (once, few, many) or the class of an expanded clone, and some rows leave it out.

J,V,size,D,DNA,CDR3
TRBJ1-2,TRBV19,-,TRBD1,TGTGCCAGTAGTACCAGGACAGGGGGCTATGGCTACACCTTC,CASSTRTGGYGYTF
TRBJ1-1,TRBV28,-,-,TGTGCCAGCAGTTTAAGCAGTACGAACACTGAAGCTTTCTTT,CASSLSSTNTEAFF
TRBJ2-3,TRBV6-5,few,TRBD1,TGTGCCAGCAGCTTAACAGGGGATCGTACGCAGTATTTT,CASSLTGDRTQYF
TRBJ1-2,TRBV19,-,TRBD1,TGTGCCAGTAGTCTTTTGACAGGGAACTATGGCTACACCTTC,CASSLLTGNYGYTF
TRBJ2-1,TRBV27,-,TRBD1,TGTGCCAGCAGTAAAGGGGGCTATGAGCAGTTCTTC,CASSKGGYEQFF
TRBJ1-1,TRBV28,-,TRBD1,TGTGCCAGCGGACGGGACAGGGCTTTGACTGAAGCTTTCTTT,CASGRDRALTEAFF
TRBJ2-5,TRBV4-1,-,TRBD2,TGCGCCAGCAGACTCGGGACTAGCGGTGCTGGGGGGACCCAGTACTTC,CASRLGTSGAGGTQYF
TRBJ2-2,TRBV29-1,-,-,TGCAGCGGGGGGAACACCGGGGAGCTGTTTTTT,CSGGNTGELFF
TRBJ2-7,TRBV6-1,-,-,TGTGCCAGCAGACTCCCAGGGACCTACGAGCAGTACTTC,CASRLPGTYEQYF
TRBJ1-6,TRBV5-5,-,-,TGTGCCAGCAGCTTGTTTAATTCACCCCTCCACTTT,CASSLFNSPLHF
TRBJ2-7,TRBV9,-,-,TGTGCCAGCAGCGTAGGTGGCGGTAACTACGAGCAGTACTTC,CASSVGGGNYEQYF
TRBJ2-1,TRBV27,-,-,TGTGCCAGCAGGTCGATAGCTGCCTACAATGAGCAGTTCTTC,CASRSIAAYNEQFF
TRBJ2-7,TRBV27,-,-,TGTGCCAGCAGGGGCGACAGACTCTCCTACGAGCAGTACTTC,CASRGDRLSYEQYF
TRBJ2-3,TRBV11-1,-,-,TGTGCCAGCAGCTTAGCGTGGGGCTCCATGGATACGCAGTATTTT,CASSLAWGSMDTQYF
TRBJ1-4,TRBV11-1,-,-,TGTGCCAGCAGTTCCGACACTCTGGGAAAAGAAAAACTGTTTTTT,CASSSDTLGKEKLFF
TRBJ2-1,TRBV27,once,-,TGTGCCAGCAGCCTCGACTACAATGAGCAGTTCTTC,CASSLDYNEQFF
TRBJ1-1,TRBV4-1,-,-,TGCGCCAGCAGCCCCTTGACCGGGGGTGGTTCTGAAGCTTTCTTT,CASSPLTGGGSEAFF
TRBJ1-1,TRBV10-2,-,TRBD1,TGCGCCAGCCGACAGGGTGTGAACACTGAAGCTTTCTTT,CASRQGVNTEAFF
TRBJ2-7,TRBV27,-,-,TGTGCCAGCAGTTTGACCCCGACCTACGAGCAGTACTTC,CASSLTPTYEQYF
TRBJ2-5,TRBV2,-,-,TGTGCCTGCCAGGGAGAGAACCAAGAGACCCAGTACTTC,CACQGENQETQYF
TRBJ1-2,TRBV25-1,once,TRBD1,TGTGCCAGCAGTGATCTGACAGGGGCGGACGTCTATGGCTACACCTTC,CASSDLTGADVYGYTF
TRBJ2-1,TRBV27,-,TRBD2,TGTGCCAGCAGTCCCACCGCGGGAGGCCCTCTGGATGAGCAGTTCTTC,CASSPTAGGPLDEQFF
TRBJ2-7,TRBV5-3,-,TRBD1,TGTGCCAGAAGCAATGGACCGGGACAGGTCCATAAGGAGCAGTACTTC,CARSNGPGQVHKEQYF
TRBJ2-2,TRBV4-3,-,-,TGCGCCAGCAGCCAAGATGAAAACACCGGGGAGCTGTTTTTT,CASSQDENTGELFF
TRBJ2-7,TRBV7-9,-,-,TGTGCCAGCAGCTTAGTTACAGGATACGAGCAGTACTTC,CASSLVTGYEQYF
TRBJ2-4,TRBV15,-,TRBD1,TGTGCCACCAGCAGAGATGGGGGACAGGGTCATCTTCAGTACTTC,CATSRDGGQGHLQYF
TRBJ2-2,TRBV19,once,-,TGTGCCAGTAGTAATCCGGGGTTTTGGGCGGAGCTGTTTTTT,CASSNPGFWAELFF
TRBJ2-5,TRBV5-4,-,TRBD2,TGTGCCAGCAGCCCGCTAGCGGGGAGCGAGACCCAGTACTTC,CASSPLAGSETQYF
TRBJ2-3,TRBV18,-,-,TGTGCCAGCTCACCCGGACAGTCCACAGATACGCAGTATTTT,CASSPGQSTDTQYF
TRBJ2-1,TRBV2,-,TRBD1,TGTGCCAGCACTCTGGGACTTGGACAGGGGTCAGGCAATGAGCAGTTCTTC,CASTLGLGQGSGNEQFF
TRBJ1-4,TRBV6-6,once,-,TGTGCCAGCAGTTCATCCGGGACAAATGAAAAACTGTTTTTT,CASSSSGTNEKLFF
TRBJ2-3,TRBV19,-,TRBD2,TGTGCCAGTAGTATCAGCGGGGGGAGCCCAGATACGCAGTATTTT,CASSISGGSPDTQYF
TRBJ2-3,TRBV28,-,TRBD2,TGTGCCAGCAGTTCGGGACTAGCGGGATTCACAGATACGCAGTATTTT,CASSSGLAGFTDTQYF
TRBJ1-3,TRBV19,-,-,TGTGCCAGTAGTCTGGCCACCAGGGGAATTGGAGGAAACACCATATATTTT,CASSLATRGIGGNTIYF
TRBJ2-7,TRBV28,-,TRBD1,TGTGCCAGCAGTTTCCGCCGGACAGGGGAGCAGTACTTC,CASSFRRTGEQYF
TRBJ2-3,TRBV7-3,-,TRBD1,TGTGCCAGCAGCTTACAAGGACAGGGGAGAACAGATACGCAGTATTTT,CASSLQGQGRTDTQYF
TRBJ1-1,TRBV7-9,-,-,TGTGCCAGCAGCTTAGCGCAGGGGTCGAACACTGAAGCTTTCTTT,CASSLAQGSNTEAFF
TRBJ1-4,TRBV4-3,-,TRBD1,TGCGCCAGCAGCCAAATCTTGAGACAGGGGAGCGGTGAAAAACTGTTTTTT,CASSQILRQGSGEKLFF
TRBJ2-3,TRBV11-3,-,-,TGTGCCAGCAGGGGCAGGGGTGCAGATACGCAGTATTTT,CASRGRGADTQYF
TRBJ2-1,TRBV27,-,-,TGTGCCAGCAGTTTATCCGCAGGTTTGGCCTACAATGAGCAGTTCTTC,CASSLSAGLAYNEQFF
TRBJ2-7,TRBV5-4,-,-,TGTGCCAGCAGCTTAAGGAGCTCCTACGAGCAGTACTTC,CASSLRSSYEQYF
TRBJ1-1,TRBV19,once,TRBD1,TGTGCCAGCTGGACAGGCAGTGAAGCTTTCTTT,CASWTGSEAFF
TRBJ2-5,TRBV4-1,-,TRBD2,TGCGCCAGCAGCCTTTATGCTAGCGGGGGTGAGACCCAGTACTTC,CASSLYASGGETQYF
TRBJ2-1,TRBV19,-,TRBD2,TGTGCCAGTAGTATTGGCGGGAGGGCCGTAAGTGCGTTCTTC,CASSIGGRAVSAFF
TRBJ2-1,TRBV5-8,-,TRBD2,TGTGCCAGCAGCTTTGCGGGGGGGCATGAGCAGTTCTTC,CASSFAGGHEQFF
TRBJ2-7,TRBV27,few,TRBD2,TGTGCCAGCAGCCCGGGACTAGCGGGATACCACGAGCAGTACTTC,CASSPGLAGYHEQYF
TRBJ2-3,TRBV6-5,-,-,TGTGCCAGCAGTTACGGTACTTCGGATACGCAGTATTTT,CASSYGTSDTQYF
TRBJ2-5,TRBV30,-,-,TGTGCCTGGAGTGTACTGGAAGGGGAAGAGACCCAGTACTTC,CAWSVLEGEETQYF